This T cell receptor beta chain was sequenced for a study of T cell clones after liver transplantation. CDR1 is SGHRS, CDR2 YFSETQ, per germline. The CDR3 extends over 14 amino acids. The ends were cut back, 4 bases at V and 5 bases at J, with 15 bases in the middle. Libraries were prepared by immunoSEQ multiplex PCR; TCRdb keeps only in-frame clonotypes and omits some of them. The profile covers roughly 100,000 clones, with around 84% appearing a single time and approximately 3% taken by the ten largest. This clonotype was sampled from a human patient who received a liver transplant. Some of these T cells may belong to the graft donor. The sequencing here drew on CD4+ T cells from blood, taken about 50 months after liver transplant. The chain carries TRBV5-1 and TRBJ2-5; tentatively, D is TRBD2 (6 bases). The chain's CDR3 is CASSPDGGRETQYF. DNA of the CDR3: TGCGCCAGCAGCCCCGACGGGGGTCGGGAGACCCAGTACTTC.